This T cell receptor beta chain was identified in a study of glioma-infiltrating T cells listed by TCRdb under 2016. At the level of the whole study: Sequencing of TCR alpha- and beta-chain repertoires was performed on glioma tissue, on non-neoplastic brain tissue, and on matched peripheral blood mononuclear cells. The paired cohort was made up of three low-grade glioma patients, fewer than 10 primary glioblastoma patients and three non-glioma patients who contributed non-neoplastic brain tissue. To measure divergence between tissue and blood T-cell populations, each tissue-infiltrating repertoire was compared with the peripheral blood repertoire of the same patient. Results the study describes overall, beyond this receptor: Very few CDR3 sequences were found to be shared between tissue and blood, and this scarcity was attributed to high CDR3 diversity and limited sampling. VJ-independent divergence between tissue and blood was lower than expected in non-neoplastic patients but higher than expected in all gliomas, particularly low-grade gliomas. Group comparisons were based on small numbers of patients: three non-neoplastic, three low-grade glioma and several glioblastoma patients.

TCR alpha and beta CDR3 regions were amplified with the iRepertoire nested amplicon-rescue multiplex PCR (arm-PCR) platform from RNA. One-step reverse transcription and amplification used about 95-400 ng of tissue mRNA or PBMC total RNA as input. Following bead purification, Illumina adapters were added by a secondary multiplex PCR, and the libraries were gel-purified between 200 and 400 bp. Libraries carried internal 6-nucleotide barcodes used for demultiplexing. Libraries were sequenced on an Illumina MiSeq with 2x220 or 2x250 nucleotide paired-end reads. The authors processed their data as follows. FLASH 1.2.11 was used to merge paired reads, and BWA-MEM then aligned the reads to the GRCh37 human genome before TRA and TRB reads were extracted. V and J assignment used an IMGT-derived reference of cassette sequences and CDR3 motifs that included pseudogenes. Reads were translated in three frames, and productive CDR3s were defined by a C…FGXG motif without stop codons. Clonotypes were defined as unique combinations of V-J cassette pair and CDR3 amino acid sequence. Filtering of reads was based on Hamming distance, with the threshold set by the sequence error rate of each sample in mapped regions. TCRdb itself trimmed the public reads at Q25 with fastp, ran MiXCR and retained productive beta chains. Entries that share a CDR3 protein sequence are merged under the most common genes and DNA. V and J calls and clone size were set by TCRdb, not the authors. In all, the sample holds roughly 200,000 distinct CDR3 sequences, and around 42% of those were seen once. The top ten hold under 6.5% of the sample.

The CDR3 holds 14 amino acids from the cysteine to the phenylalanine. The retained sequence is limited to the CDR3, 42 bases, with the frame set at the first base. Via the germline V gene, CDR1 is SNHLY and CDR2 FYNNEI. The junction shows trimming of 6 bases on V and 2 bases on J, plus 13 bases between the germline ends. Notes on this clonotype: Its antigen is still unknown. The record has no base qualities; no much larger clone is one base away.

The chain joins TRBV2 to TRBJ1-2; the D gene cannot be named for sure. The sequence derives from a human donor with low-grade glioma or glioblastoma, undergoing nonglioma brain surgery, or in good health (not recorded which). The sequencing sample was made of glioma tissue, nonneoplastic brain tissue, or PBMCs (not recorded which). The CDR3 region: CASRADGSNYGYTF. Read as DNA, the sequence is TGTGCCAGCAGGGCGGACGGATCCAACTATGGCTACACCTTC.